Listed below are T cell receptor beta chains from one sample, sequenced in a study of T cell repertoires in cytomegalovirus infection. Via MiXCR, TCRdb re-called the reads, giving one row per CDR3 protein. Of approximately 280,000 distinct CDR3 sequences listed, around 20% were seen once; the top ten hold approximately 20%. For these receptors, no antigen is known. Specimen: cultured PBMCs, collected from culture after CMV antigen stimulation. The receptors shown here come from a human donor in good health (CMV status not recorded). Some clones in this sample may be carry-over from other donors' samples. CDR3s include the opening cysteine and the closing phenylalanine or tryptophan. A D gene is named only where the DNA matches it firmly. The size field is filled for only some rows; it gives once, few, many or a size class.

CDR3 DNA | CDR3 protein | J gene | D gene | clone size | V gene
TGCAGTGCTCCTTTAGCGGGTTACAATGAGCAGTTCTTC | CSAPLAGYNEQFF | TRBJ2-1 | TRBD2 | - | TRBV20-1
TGCGCCAGCAGCCAAGTCCGGGCCGAGATTCAGTACTTC | CASSQVRAEIQYF | TRBJ2-4 | - | few | TRBV4-1
TGTGCCAGCAGTCAAAAAGCCGGGACTAGCTACAATGAGCAGTTCTTC | CASSQKAGTSYNEQFF | TRBJ2-1 | TRBD2 | many | TRBV7-9
TGTGCCAGCAGTGAAGGCAGGGGGCTCCAAGAGACCCAGTACTTC | CASSEGRGLQETQYF | TRBJ2-5 | TRBD1 | few | TRBV6-1
TGCGCCAGCAGCTTGATTGGGGGGCACACTGAAGCTTTCTTT | CASSLIGGHTEAFF | TRBJ1-1 | - | few | TRBV5-1
TGTGCCAGCAGTGAAGGACTAGCGGGATCGGGCGAGTACAATGAGCAGTTCTTC | CASSEGLAGSGEYNEQFF | TRBJ2-1 | TRBD2 | - | TRBV2
TGTGCCAGCAGCCAATACGGGGACAGGGGAGCTTTCTTT | CASSQYGDRGAFF | TRBJ1-1 | TRBD1 | few | TRBV16
TGTGCCAGCAGTTACGTACCCACCGTCTTGACTGAAGCTTTCTTT | CASSYVPTVLTEAFF | TRBJ1-1 | - | - | TRBV6-2/TRBV6-3
TGTGCCAGCAGTGAAGGGGAGGGGTACAATGAGCAGTTCTTC | CASSEGEGYNEQFF | TRBJ2-1 | TRBD2 | many | TRBV2
TGTGCCAGCAGTTATTTGCGGGAGAGGAGCAATGAGCAGTTCTTC | CASSYLRERSNEQFF | TRBJ2-1 | TRBD2 | few | TRBV6-6
TGTGCCAGCATAGCGGGAGGGCCGATCGGGGAGCTGTTTTTT | CASIAGGPIGELFF | TRBJ2-2 | TRBD2 | many | TRBV7-2
TGTGCCAGCAGCTTACAGGCAAGGACAGAGCAGTTCTTC | CASSLQARTEQFF | TRBJ2-1 | - | many | TRBV7-2
TGTGCGTACGCGGCTGATACGCAGTATTTT | CAYAADTQYF | TRBJ2-3 | - | - | TRBV30
TGTGCCAGCAGTGAACCCGGGACAGCCTATAACTATGGCTACACCTTC | CASSEPGTAYNYGYTF | TRBJ1-2 | TRBD1 | - | TRBV6-1
TGTGCCAGTACCACGACCCGAAACACCATATATTTT | CASTTTRNTIYF | TRBJ1-3 | - | - | TRBV19
TGTGCCAGCAGCGACAAAGGGAAGAGCTCTGGAAACACCATATATTTT | CASSDKGKSSGNTIYF | TRBJ1-3 | - | - | TRBV25-1
TGTGCCAGCAGCGACAGGATCACCGGGGAGCTGTTTTTT | CASSDRITGELFF | TRBJ2-2 | - | - | TRBV7-2
TGTGCCAGCTCCGGATCTAGCACAGATACGCAGTATTTT | CASSGSSTDTQYF | TRBJ2-3 | - | many | TRBV7-3
TGTGCCAGCAGCGTAGCCCCAGGTTCCCCAACAGATACGCAGTATTTT | CASSVAPGSPTDTQYF | TRBJ2-3 | - | few | TRBV9
TGTGCCAGCAGCTTAGCCTCAGGGACTTACTATGGCTACACCTTC | CASSLASGTYYGYTF | TRBJ1-2 | - | many | TRBV7-2
TGTGCCAGCAGCTTGTTCGACAGCCGGGCGATGAACACTGAAGCTTTCTTT | CASSLFDSRAMNTEAFF | TRBJ1-1 | - | few | TRBV5-6
TGTGCCAGCAGCTTTTCGACGGAGTCTAGCGGGAGACTCCCCTACAATGAGCAGTTCTTC | CASSFSTESSGRLPYNEQFF | TRBJ2-1 | TRBD2 | many | TRBV7-6
TGTGCCAGCAGTTTCACAGGGACTGAAGCTTTCTTT | CASSFTGTEAFF | TRBJ1-1 | - | many | TRBV11-2
TGTGCCTGCAGTTTAAAGCTGTACTACGAGCAGTACTTC | CACSLKLYYEQYF | TRBJ2-7 | - | - | TRBV28
TGTGCCAGCAGCAGCGGACTAGCGGGAGGCGTGGACGAGCAGTACTTC | CASSSGLAGGVDEQYF | TRBJ2-7 | TRBD2 | - | TRBV4-2
TGTGCCAGCAGCTTAGCCCGGACAGACAATCAGCCCCAGCATTTT | CASSLARTDNQPQHF | TRBJ1-5 | - | many | TRBV7-8
TGTGCCAGCAGTGAACCGGTCCAAAGCACAGATACGCAGTATTTT | CASSEPVQSTDTQYF | TRBJ2-3 | - | - | TRBV6-1
TGTGCCATCCGTAAAGGGTCTGCGAACACCGGGGAGCTGTTTTTT | CAIRKGSANTGELFF | TRBJ2-2 | - | few | TRBV2
TGTGCCAGCAGTTTATCACTAGCGGGAGGCCACACAGATACGCAGTATTTT | CASSLSLAGGHTDTQYF | TRBJ2-3 | TRBD2 | - | TRBV28
TGTGCCAGCAGCTCTTTTGGGGACTCCACAGATACGCAGTATTTT | CASSSFGDSTDTQYF | TRBJ2-3 | - | - | TRBV7-2
TGTGCCAGCAGTTACGACCGGAGTCAGCCGGCAGCTTTCTTT | CASSYDRSQPAAFF | TRBJ1-1 | - | - | TRBV6-6
TGTGCCAGCAGCTTCGGGACAGCCTCTGGAAACACCATATATTTT | CASSFGTASGNTIYF | TRBJ1-3 | TRBD1 | many | TRBV7-2
TGTGCCATCAGTGAGCCATTGGGGGATCATGGCTACACCTTC | CAISEPLGDHGYTF | TRBJ1-2 | - | - | TRBV10-3
TGTGCCAGCAGTGATCCAGCCATTGGAAACACCATATATTTT | CASSDPAIGNTIYF | TRBJ1-3 | - | - | TRBV25-1
TGTGCCAGCAGCCTGGGGCAAGGGACACATAATGAGCAGTTCTTC | CASSLGQGTHNEQFF | TRBJ2-1 | - | few | TRBV27
TGTGCCACCCCAAGGGGTCTTGGCGAGCAGTACTTC | CATPRGLGEQYF | TRBJ2-7 | - | - | TRBV2
TGTGCCAGCAGTCTCGACCTTAGGGGAGAGGAGACCCAGTACTTC | CASSLDLRGEETQYF | TRBJ2-5 | - | few | TRBV28
TGTGCCAGCAGTTTTGTAACTAGCGGGAACAATGAGCAGTTCTTC | CASSFVTSGNNEQFF | TRBJ2-1 | TRBD2 | - | TRBV27
TGCGCCAGCAGCCAAGGGGCGGGCACAGATACGCAGTATTTT | CASSQGAGTDTQYF | TRBJ2-3 | - | - | TRBV4-1
TGTGCCAGCAGCCCCCAAACAGATGATAGCAATCAGCCCCAGCATTTT | CASSPQTDDSNQPQHF | TRBJ1-5 | - | - | TRBV27
TGTGCCAGCAGTCCCGGTAGAAGCTTGGTTAACTATGGCTACACCTTC | CASSPGRSLVNYGYTF | TRBJ1-2 | - | few | TRBV12-3/TRBV12-4
TGTGCCAGCAGTTTAGCGGGACAGGCGAGCTCTGGAAACACCATATATTTT | CASSLAGQASSGNTIYF | TRBJ1-3 | TRBD1 | few | TRBV28
TGTGCCAGCAGCTCCCGAGGGGGGGGAGGAACCGGGGAGCTGTTTTTT | CASSSRGGGGTGELFF | TRBJ2-2 | - | medium-sized | TRBV7-2
TGTGCCTCCGGGGTCTCCTACGAGCAGTACTTC | CASGVSYEQYF | TRBJ2-7 | - | few | TRBV6-8
TGTGCCAGCAGCTTAGACTCCAGGGATGATGAGCAGTTCTTC | CASSLDSRDDEQFF | TRBJ2-1 | - | - | TRBV11-3
TGCGCCAGCAGCCAACACGACAGGTATGAGCAGTTCTTC | CASSQHDRYEQFF | TRBJ2-1 | - | few | TRBV4-3
TGTGCCAGCAGCTCGACTGCCGGGACAGCCTACGAGCAGTACTTC | CASSSTAGTAYEQYF | TRBJ2-7 | TRBD1 | - | TRBV7-2
TGTGCCAGCAGCTCGCTATCCCCACTAGCGGGCCCTCAAGAGACCCAGTACTTC | CASSSLSPLAGPQETQYF | TRBJ2-5 | TRBD2 | many | TRBV7-2
TGTGCCAGTACCAAAGGGACAGCGAACACTGAAGCTTTCTTT | CASTKGTANTEAFF | TRBJ1-1 | TRBD1 | - | TRBV19
TGTGCCAGCAGCTACTCTAGAGGCGCCTTAGCCGTTGAGCAGTACTTC | CASSYSRGALAVEQYF | TRBJ2-7 | - | - | TRBV7-2
TGCAGTGCTAGCCCCCCCTCCCCTCCCTACGAGCAGTACTTC | CSASPPSPPYEQYF | TRBJ2-7 | - | - | TRBV20-1